Below are 22 T cell receptor beta chains sequenced from a single sample in a study of blood T cells in healthy people across ages. Then a second PCR, running about 6 to 11 cycles, was carried out with a sample-barcoded 5' primer and a J-beta primer mix. MiXCR, run by TCRdb on the 5' RACE reads, gives a single entry per CDR3 protein. The table includes almost 1 million distinct CDR3 sequences, 51% detected once. Sequenced: blood. The receptors originated from a woman aged 55-75 years in good health.

This clonotype was seen only a few times. The V call is TRBV4-1, the J call TRBJ2-1; D is undetermined. There are 16 residues in the CDR3. The germline V gene encodes CDR1 MGHRA and CDR2 YSYEKL. V lost 1 base to trimming and J lost 5 bases, with 15 bases between them. DNA of the CDR3: TGCGCCAGCAGCCAAGGGGTTGGGCTAGTAGACAATGAGCAGTTCTTC. Amino acid sequence: CASSQGVGLVDNEQFF.

This clonotype has just one count. The V call is TRBV2, the J call TRBJ2-3; D could derive from TRBD1 or TRBD2 (5 bases each). Germline V lookup: CDR1 SNHLY, CDR2 FYNNEI. CDR3 size: 12 residues. V was shortened by 11 bases and J by 2 bases, with 11 bases between the two germline ends. The CDR3 coding sequence is TGTGCCGGTGAGGGGAACACAGATACGCAGTATTTT. Its translation: CAGEGNTDTQYF.

This clonotype was observed many times. V is TRBV12-3 or TRBV12-4 and J is TRBJ2-4; either TRBD1 or TRBD2 may supply D (5 bases each). This CDR3 spans 13 amino acids. The germline V and J ends were trimmed by 8 bases and 9 bases, with 17 bases remaining between them. This chain's CDR3 is CASWGSFGGIQYF. The DNA of the CDR3 is TGTGCCAGCTGGGGGTCCTTTGGGGGCATTCAGTACTTC.

The chain links TRBV20-1 to TRBJ2-7; no firm D call. The CDR3 covers 14 residues. Germline-derived CDR1 and CDR2 are DFQATT and SNEGSKA (reference sequence). Between the trimmed V and J ends, which lost 0 bases and 4 bases, there was a span of 13 bases. In DNA form, the CDR3 reads TGCAGTGCTAGAGAGGCTGGCCCTAAATACGAGCAGTACTTC. Amino acids: CSAREAGPKYEQYF.

The genes are TRBV6-2 or TRBV6-3 and TRBJ2-1; D gene ambiguous. The CDR3 extends over 15 amino acids. The V gene lost 6 bases and the J gene lost 9 bases, with 21 bases spanning the gap. Germline V gene sequence: CDR1 MNHEY, CDR2 SVGEGT. In DNA, the CDR3 is TGTGCCAGCAGCCACGGCGGTAAAGGTGGTACTGAGCAGTTCTTC. This encodes CASSHGGKGGTEQFF.

The chain joins TRBV7-6 to TRBJ2-7; TRBD1 agrees at 8 bases. Per germline, CDR1 SGHVS and CDR2 FNYEAQ. The trim removed 5 bases at V and 4 bases at J, leaving 7 bases unmatched. The CDR3 totals 14 residues. CDR3 coding DNA: TGTGCCAGCAGCCGGGGACAGGCGGATTACGAGCAGTACTTC. Its protein is CASSRGQADYEQYF.

This clonotype was picked up one time. V is TRBV20-1 and J is TRBJ2-3; TRBD2 matches 8 bases. CDR1 is DFQATT, CDR2 SNEGSKA, per germline (reference sequence). The CDR3 extends over 14 amino acids. V was clipped by 6 bases and J by 6 bases; unmatched bases: 11. This chain's CDR3 is CSARRWGLGDTQYF. The CDR3 DNA reads TGCAGTGCAAGACGGTGGGGACTAGGGGATACGCAGTATTTT.

This CDR3 reads CASSMDRGWETQYF. The CDR3 coding sequence is TGTGCCAGCAGTATGGACAGGGGTTGGGAGACCCAGTACTTC. This chain links TRBV2 with TRBJ2-5; the match to TRBD1 covers 9 bases. Unmatched junction bases numbered 6, after V lost 5 bases and J lost 5 bases. This CDR3 contains 14 residues. Germline V gene data show CDR1 as SNHLY and CDR2 as FYNNEI.

The V and J genes are TRBV2 and TRBJ2-3; 7 bases are shared with TRBD2. The CDR3 runs 15 residues. V dropped 8 bases and J dropped 1; count of bases not matched to a gene: 9. Germline loops: CDR1 SNHLY, CDR2 FYNNEI. The CDR3 DNA is TGTGCCAGCCGCCTAACTAGCGCCCGCACAGATACGCAGTATTTT. Translating gives CASRLTSARTDTQYF.

The rearrangement links TRBV2 to TRBJ1-1; no clear D. Germline CDR1 is SNHLY and CDR2 is FYNNEI. Trimming stripped 1 base from V and 0 bases from J, with 6 bases between. The CDR3 length is 14 residues. The CDR3 region has the DNA TGTGCCAGCAGTGAAGGGCAGCTGAACACTGAAGCTTTCTTT. Protein: CASSEGQLNTEAFF.

This clonotype was seen at least ten times. The chain uses TRBV29-1 and TRBJ2-1; D ambiguous. CDR1 is SQVTM and CDR2 is ANQGSEA in the germline V gene. V lost 4 bases to trimming and J lost 3 bases, with 7 bases between them. The CDR3 spans 12 residues. The DNA for the CDR3 is TGCAGCGTTGGCCTAGACTACAATGAGCAGTTCTTC. The encoded protein is CSVGLDYNEQFF.

Ten or more counts support this clonotype. This chain connects TRBV20-1 to TRBJ2-7, with D possibly being TRBD1 (6 bases). V was trimmed by 2 bases and J by 7 bases, leaving 12 bases between them. Germline V gene sequence: CDR1 DFQATT, CDR2 SNEGSKA (reference sequence). The CDR3 spans 12 residues. CDR3: CSARNQGREQYF. In nucleotides, the CDR3 is TGCAGTGCTAGAAACCAGGGGAGAGAGCAGTACTTC.

V usage is TRBV14 and J usage is TRBJ1-1, with TRBD1 as a possible D gene (5 bases). V lost 1 base to trimming and J lost 7 bases, with 16 bases between them. Germline CDR1 and CDR2: SGHDN and FVKESK. The CDR3 is 15 residues long. The CDR3 protein is CASSQVKQDGYEAFF. As DNA, the CDR3 is TGTGCCAGCAGCCAAGTGAAACAGGATGGCTATGAAGCTTTCTTT.

In regard to this clonotype: Given a much more abundant clone one base away, this may be a read error. This chain connects TRBV12-5 to TRBJ2-5; 11 bases map to TRBD1. Germline-derived CDR1 and CDR2 are LGHNT and FRNRAP. CDR3 size: 16 residues. V dropped 7 bases and J dropped 5; count of bases not matched to a gene: 12. The DNA for the CDR3 is TGTGCTAGTGCCACCGGGACAGGGGGATCCAATGAGACCCAGTACTTC. Translating gives CASATGTGGSNETQYF.

A few counts support this clonotype. The chain has TRBV3-1 and TRBJ2-3; D is unclear. CDR3 length equals 14 residues. Germline CDR1 and CDR2: LGHDT and YNNKEL (reference sequence). Trimming took off 1 base at V and 5 bases at J, with 10 bases between the two ends. For the CDR3, the DNA is TGTGCCAGCAGCCAAGGCCGCCAGAGAGATACGCAGTATTTT. Translated: CASSQGRQRDTQYF.

This chain links TRBV2 with TRBJ1-6; no firm D call. The CDR3 is 12 amino acids. Germline V CDR1 and CDR2: SNHLY, FYNNEI. Deletions cut 8 bases from V and 13 bases from J, with 15 bases between. CDR3 sequence (DNA): TGTGCCAGCCTAGGGAGCCGGCTGCCCCTCCACTTT. Its protein is CASLGSRLPLHF.

There are a few counts of this clonotype. The chain is built from TRBV7-2 and TRBJ1-4; D is ambiguous. This CDR3 contains 12 residues. Trimming cost V 5 bases and J 8 bases, with 9 bases left between them. Germline-derived CDR1 and CDR2 are SGHTA and FQGNSA. The CDR3: CASSQLGEKLFF. The CDR3 region has the DNA TGTGCCAGCAGCCAACTGGGAGAAAAACTGTTTTTT.

There are a few counts of this clonotype. V and J are TRBV27 and TRBJ2-1; D call uncertain. Looked up from germline, CDR1 is MNHEY and CDR2 is SMNVEV (reference sequence). The CDR3 extends over 14 amino acids. V lost 6 bases and J 3 bases, leaving 12 bases between the germline ends. The CDR3 reads CASRRLGIYNEQFF. The CDR3 nucleotides are TGTGCCAGCAGACGTCTAGGAATCTACAATGAGCAGTTCTTC.

The CDR3 nucleotides are TGTGCCATCAGTGAGTCGAACGGAGGTAATCCCAATCAGCCCCAGCATTTT. Encoded protein: CAISESNGGNPNQPQHF. This sequence joins TRBV10-3 and TRBJ1-5, with D unresolved. V was trimmed by 0 bases and J by 3 bases, leaving 15 bases between them. The CDR3 sequence is 17 residues long. Germline-derived CDR1 and CDR2 are ENHRY and SYGVKD.

The chain carries TRBV20-1 and TRBJ2-2; D is perhaps TRBD2 (5 bases). CDR1 DFQATT and CDR2 SNEGSKA come from the germline V gene (reference sequence). The V end lost 6 bases, the J end lost 6 bases, and 17 bases lay between the germline ends. The CDR3 extends over 14 amino acids. CDR3 nucleotide sequence: TGCAGTGCCCAGACGGCCGCGGGCGCCGGGGAGCTGTTTTTT. This codes for CSAQTAAGAGELFF.

Only a few counts were recorded for this clonotype. V is TRBV29-1 and J is TRBJ2-5; 11 bases are shared with TRBD2. Germline CDR1 SQVTM, CDR2 ANQGSEA. The CDR3 spans 12 residues. V gave up 5 bases and J gave up 5 bases; unmatched junction bases: 1. The CDR3 sequence: CSVLAGGETQYF. The CDR3 bases are TGCAGCGTTCTAGCGGGGGGTGAGACCCAGTACTTC. Together with reference TRBV29-1 and TRBJ2-5, the CDR3 gives the full variable domain: SAVISQKPSRDICQRGTSLTIQCQVDSQVTMMFWYRQQPGQSLTLIATANQGSEATYESGFVIDKFPISRPNLTFSTLTVSNMSPEDSSIYLCSVLAGGETQYFGPGTRLLVL.

This clonotype turned up a few times. The chain has TRBV5-1 and TRBJ2-5; D unresolved. This CDR3 region has 13 residues. Germline assignment: CDR1 SGHRS and CDR2 YFSETQ. V gave up 0 bases and J gave up 3 bases, with 6 bases separating them. In nucleotides, the CDR3 is TGCGCCAGCAGCTTGGGAAACGAAGAGACCCAGTACTTC. Translation: CASSLGNEETQYF.